These 9 T cell receptor beta chains came from one sample sequenced in a study of regulatory T cells in long-lasting Graves disease. The authors built TCR beta libraries using iRepertoire HTBI primers and Arm-PCR of CDR3 regions. TCRdb reprocessed the multiplex PCR reads via MiXCR and lists one record per CDR3 protein. The profile shows about 610,000 distinct CDR3 sequences, about 16% of them singletons. Time point indicated: newly diagnosed GD, antithyroid drugs for less than 3 months. PBMCs were the source of the RNA used for TCR sequencing. These data are also associated with another study on T cells in Graves' hyperthyroidism and ophthalmopathy.

The sequences come from peripheral blood mononuclear cells (PBMCs), collected at new diagnosis, from a patient treated with antithyroid drugs. These receptors were obtained from a man between 18 and 29 years old with Graves disease.

The sample holds many counts of this clonotype. The chain uses TRBV15 and TRBJ2-7; D is undetermined. V lost 0 bases to trimming and J lost 4 bases, with 13 bases between them. The CDR3 totals 15 residues. Germline loops: CDR1 LNHNV, CDR2 YYDKDF (reference sequence). CDR3 DNA sequence: TGTGCCACCAGCAGAGATATCTCCTTTCGGTACGAGCAGTACTTC. It encodes CATSRDISFRYEQYF.

The sample holds many counts of this clonotype. J is TRBJ1-4 and V is TRBV28; 8 bases line up with TRBD1. Germline CDR1 and CDR2: MDHEN and SYDVKM. J was trimmed by 5 bases and V by 6 bases; bases with no gene match: 11. The CDR3 runs 16 residues. The CDR3, as DNA: TGTGCCAGCAGGATCATAACGACAGGGGTGAATGAAAAACTGTTTTTT. Translating gives CASRIITTGVNEKLFF.

This clonotype has a handful of counts. This sequence joins TRBV5-6 and TRBJ2-1; weak D call: TRBD2 (8 bases). Per germline, CDR1 SGHDT and CDR2 YYEEEE. The CDR3 length is 16 residues. Trimming took off 0 bases at V and 4 bases at J, with 14 bases between the two ends. The CDR3 nucleotides are TGTGCCAGCAGCTTGGGTAGCGGGGACAGATACAATGAGCAGTTCTTC. Amino acids: CASSLGSGDRYNEQFF.

The sample holds many counts of this clonotype. The chain carries TRBV6-2 or TRBV6-3 and TRBJ2-1; 9 bases line up with TRBD1. Germline V gene sequence: CDR1 MNHEY, CDR2 SVGEGT. CDR3 length: 15 residues. V shed 5 bases, J shed 4 bases, and the junction held 6 bases outside the gene matches. The chain's CDR3 is CASSPGTGKYNEQFF. The CDR3, as DNA: TGTGCCAGCAGTCCCGGGACAGGGAAATACAATGAGCAGTTCTTC.

This clonotype was detected ten times or more. The chain uses TRBV3-1 and TRBJ1-1, with D uncertain. The CDR3 loop spans 14 amino acids. Germline V gene lookup returns CDR1 LGHDT and CDR2 YNNKEL (reference sequence). V dropped 2 bases and J dropped 1 base, with 8 bases sitting between them. DNA for the CDR3: TGTGCCAGCAGCCAAAAGGGCCGGAACACTGAAGCTTTCTTT. This encodes CASSQKGRNTEAFF.

The J gene is TRBJ2-2, the V gene TRBV7-8; 8 bases are shared with TRBD2. Germline CDR1 and CDR2: SGHVS and FQNEAQ. J gave up 2 bases and V 4 bases, and 12 bases lay outside the gene matches. This CDR3 region has 18 residues. The DNA of the CDR3 is TGTGCCAGCAGCTCCACTCCCTCGGGAGGGCTTAACACCGGGGAGCTGTTTTTT. Protein: CASSSTPSGGLNTGELFF.

At least ten counts were recorded for this clonotype. The chain employs TRBV12-3 or TRBV12-4 and TRBJ1-5; 8 bases line up with TRBD1. V dropped 5 bases and J dropped 6; count of bases not matched to a gene: 12. This CDR3 is 16 amino acids long. Here the CDR3 reads CASSPRAGGGGQPQHF. CDR3 DNA: TGTGCCAGCAGTCCGAGGGCAGGGGGCGGGGGTCAGCCCCAGCATTTT.

This clonotype came up many times. The V and J genes are TRBV29-1 and TRBJ2-1; no definite D call. Germline V lookup: CDR1 SQVTM, CDR2 ANQGSEA. Trimming took off 4 bases at V and 0 bases at J, with 7 bases between the two ends. This CDR3 comprises 13 residues. For the CDR3, the DNA is TGCAGCGTTGGTCCGAGCTCCTACAATGAGCAGTTCTTC. Translation gives CSVGPSSYNEQFF.

This clonotype showed up just a few times. The rearrangement uses TRBV11-3 and TRBJ2-5; D call uncertain. Trimming pared 5 bases from V and 0 bases from J, leaving 7 bases between. Germline V gene sequence: CDR1 SGHNT, CDR2 YENEEA. This CDR3 is 13 amino acids long. The CDR3 nucleotides read TGTGCCAGCAGCACACGGGACCAAGAGACCCAGTACTTC. Its protein product is CASSTRDQETQYF.